The clone carrying this T cell receptor (beta chain) was counted once. The data originate from a study of blood T cell repertoires in COVID-19. Study-level background: Samples taken during acute and convalescent COVID-19 were collected in the United States, Italy and Spain.

Only in-frame clones appear in the TCRdb table, and some are missing; sequencing was by immunoSEQ multiplex PCR. The table lists 68,000 or so clones, over 75% of them singletons. Sequenced sample: peripheral blood. This TCR was recovered from a human donor in a cohort sampled during active COVID-19.

The CDR3 DNA reads TGTGCCAGCAGTTCTATTTTACAGGGTCCAGAAAGCTTCTCTGGGGCCAACGTCCTGACTTTC. Its translation is CASSSILQGPESFSGANVLTF. The V gene is TRBV28, the J gene TRBJ2-6, with D maybe TRBD1 (6 bases). CDR1 and CDR2 from the germline V gene are MDHEN and SYDVKM. This CDR3 is built from 21 residues. Trimming removed 4 bases at V and 0 bases at J, with 25 bases between.